This T cell receptor (beta chain) was captured by sequencing in a study of response to subunit inactivated influenza vaccine. The CDR3 is made up of 14 amino acids. The germline V gene encodes CDR1 MNHNS and CDR2 SASEGT. V shed 6 bases and J shed 3 bases, with 12 bases lying between them. TCRdb analysed the RT-PCR reads with MiXCR anew, one entry per CDR3 protein. The profile shows some 800,000 distinct CDR3 sequences, about 20% of them singletons. The rearrangement uses TRBV6-1 and TRBJ1-5; TRBD1 is a possible D gene (6 bases). The sequence derives from a man in his forties or fifties who received an inactivated influenza vaccine. Here the sequenced sample was PBMCs from blood, taken around 5 days after vaccination. This CDR3 is CASSRTGPNQPQHF. CDR3 nucleotides: TGTGCCAGCAGCCGTACAGGGCCCAATCAGCCCCAGCATTTT.